This TCR beta chain was retrieved from a study of T-cell reconstitution after alpha-beta-depleted transplantation in children. Unique molecular identifiers tagged the TCRbeta library. One entry per CDR3 protein results from TCRdb running MiXCR on the PCR reads. The sample has nearly 400,000 distinct CDR3 sequences, around 20% seen once. Unmatched junction bases numbered 4, after V lost 5 bases and J lost 1 base. The CDR3 length is 14 residues. The specimen comprised PBMCs from the stem cell graft donor, sampled from the stem cell graft. The TCR was taken from a human donor who donated a stem cell graft to a child with acute myeloid leukemia. The chain recombines TRBV12-3 or TRBV12-4 with TRBJ1-1; TRBD1 matches at 7 bases. CDR3 protein: CASSRQGGNTEAFF. The CDR3 region has the DNA TGTGCCAGCAGTCGACAGGGAGGGAACACTGAAGCTTTCTTT.